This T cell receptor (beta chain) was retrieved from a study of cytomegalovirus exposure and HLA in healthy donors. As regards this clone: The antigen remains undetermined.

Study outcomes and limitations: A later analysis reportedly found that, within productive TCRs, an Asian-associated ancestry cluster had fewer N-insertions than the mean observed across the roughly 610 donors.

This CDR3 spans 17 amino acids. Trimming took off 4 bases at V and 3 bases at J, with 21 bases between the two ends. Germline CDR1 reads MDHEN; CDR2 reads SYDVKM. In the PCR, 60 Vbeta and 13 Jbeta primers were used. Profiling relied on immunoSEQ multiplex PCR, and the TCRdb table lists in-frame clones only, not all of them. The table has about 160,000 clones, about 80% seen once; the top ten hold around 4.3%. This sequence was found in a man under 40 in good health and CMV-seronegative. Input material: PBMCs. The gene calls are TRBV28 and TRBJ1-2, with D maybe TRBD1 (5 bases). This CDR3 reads CASSSRVITGVDYGYTF. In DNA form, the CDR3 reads TGTGCCAGCAGTTCCAGGGTCATCACGGGAGTAGACTATGGCTACACCTTC.